A selection of T cell receptor beta chains follows, all from one sample in a study of blood T cell repertoires in COVID-19. Profiling relied on immunoSEQ multiplex PCR, and the TCRdb table lists in-frame clones only, not all of them. The sample includes 240,000 or so clones, 88% of them seen just once. The sequenced sample was peripheral blood. These receptors were taken from a woman aged 40 to 50 who had recovered from COVID-19. Each CDR3 is given with its conserved first and last residue. Each record gives: V gene, J gene, clone size, D gene, CDR3 protein, CDR3 DNA. D genes are given only for firm matches. Clone size is given for some rows only: seen once, a few or many times, or a class if the clone is expanded.

TRBV11-3	TRBJ2-1	-	-	CASSLFHLSSYNEQFF	TGTGCCAGCAGCTTATTTCACTTGAGCTCCTACAATGAGCAGTTCTTC
TRBV7-9	TRBJ2-3	-	-	CASSFYGADTQYF	TGTGCCAGCAGCTTCTACGGGGCAGATACGCAGTATTTT
TRBV6-5	TRBJ1-2	-	-	CASRLGGGYTF	TGTGCCAGCCGCTTAGGCGGCGGCTACACCTTC
TRBV6-5	TRBJ1-4	-	-	CASSRLATNEKLFF	TGTGCCAGCAGCAGACTTGCAACTAATGAAAAACTGTTTTTT
TRBV3-1/TRBV3-2	TRBJ1-1	-	-	CASSQDLRTRGTEAFF	TGTGCCAGCAGCCAAGATCTCCGGACCCGGGGCACTGAAGCTTTCTTT
TRBV19	TRBJ2-2	-	-	CASMLGGTNTGELFF	TGTGCCAGTATGCTGGGCGGGACCAACACCGGGGAGCTGTTTTTT
TRBV5-1	TRBJ2-3	-	-	CASSLGGPSTDTQYF	TGCGCCAGCAGCTTGGGGGGGCCTAGCACAGATACGCAGTATTTT
TRBV9	TRBJ2-2	-	-	CASSQRPTGELFF	TGTGCCAGCAGCCAGCGACCCACCGGGGAGCTGTTTTTT
TRBV5-1	TRBJ2-5	-	-	CASSPKLGGETQYF	TGCGCCAGCAGCCCCAAGTTGGGCGGGGAGACCCAGTACTTC
TRBV29-1	TRBJ2-3	-	TRBD2	CSVGASGTTDTQYF	TGCAGCGTTGGGGCTAGCGGGACGACAGATACGCAGTATTTT
TRBV7-8	TRBJ2-7	-	-	CASSLVGRNYEQYF	TGTGCCAGCAGCTTAGTGGGCAGAAACTACGAGCAGTACTTC
TRBV19	TRBJ2-1	-	-	CASSVGGPGHEQFF	TGTGCCAGTAGTGTGGGCGGGCCGGGCCATGAGCAGTTCTTC
TRBV4-2	TRBJ1-3	-	-	CASSQDRTTQNTIYF	TGTGCCAGCAGCCAAGACCGGACTACGCAGAACACCATATATTTT
TRBV5-1	TRBJ2-7	-	TRBD2	CASSIGLAGTPYEQYF	TGCGCCAGCAGCATCGGACTAGCGGGAACCCCCTACGAGCAGTACTTC
TRBV5-1	TRBJ2-1	-	-	CASSLGGGAHNEQFF	TGCGCCAGCAGCTTGGGTGGCGGAGCTCACAATGAGCAGTTCTTC
TRBV7-2	TRBJ2-3	-	TRBD2	CASSPLGLAGGTDTQYF	TGTGCCAGCAGCCCGCTGGGACTAGCGGGGGGCACAGATACGCAGTATTTT
TRBV27	TRBJ1-6	-	-	CASSWGGVSYNSPLHF	TGTGCCAGCAGTTGGGGAGGGGTGTCCTATAATTCACCCCTCCACTTT
TRBV4-2	TRBJ1-3	-	-	CASSQERGFWGSGSGNTIYF	TGTGCCAGCAGCCAAGAGAGGGGGTTCTGGGGGAGCGGCTCTGGAAACACCATATATTTT
TRBV7-2	TRBJ2-7	-	-	CASSRSARSYEQYF	TGTGCCAGCAGTCGCAGCGCCCGCTCCTACGAGCAGTACTTC
TRBV3-1/TRBV3-2	TRBJ2-6	-	-	CASSRVANVLTF	TGTGCCAGCAGTCGGGTTGCCAACGTCCTGACTTTC
TRBV6-5	TRBJ2-1	few	TRBD1	CASRPLGGLGNEQFF	TGTGCCAGCAGGCCCCTAGGGGGCCTAGGTAATGAGCAGTTCTTC
TRBV15	TRBJ2-1	-	-	CATSRAGSGWNEQFF	TGTGCCACCAGCAGGGCGGGATCAGGGTGGAATGAGCAGTTCTTC
TRBV9	TRBJ1-3	-	-	CASSVGRGPSGNTIYF	TGTGCCAGCAGCGTAGGCAGGGGTCCCTCTGGAAACACCATATATTTT
TRBV19	TRBJ2-5	once	TRBD2	CATVGGRAGGETQYF	TGTGCCACCGTCGGGGGGAGGGCCGGGGGAGAGACCCAGTACTTC
TRBV2	TRBJ2-1	once	TRBD2	CASSGAGGGNEQFF	TGTGCCAGCAGTGGGGCGGGAGGGGGCAATGAGCAGTTCTTC
TRBV9	TRBJ2-1	-	-	CASSVGAVAPEQFF	TGTGCCAGCAGCGTAGGAGCGGTAGCCCCTGAGCAGTTCTTC
TRBV9	TRBJ2-3	-	TRBD2	CASSGAGGPADTQYF	TGTGCCAGCAGCGGAGCGGGAGGGCCCGCAGATACGCAGTATTTT
TRBV9	TRBJ1-1	-	-	CASSAPNRETEAFF	TGTGCCAGCAGCGCCCCGAACCGGGAAACCGAAGCTTTCTTT
TRBV10-1	TRBJ2-1	-	TRBD2	CASSEPTGRRLARGVGSYNEQFF	TGCGCCAGCAGTGAGCCCACGGGGCGAAGACTAGCCAGAGGGGTTGGGTCCTACAATGAGCAGTTCTTC
TRBV7-2	TRBJ2-5	-	TRBD2	CASSSQRGQETQYF	TGTGCCAGCAGCTCGCAGCGGGGTCAAGAGACCCAGTACTTC
TRBV7-9	TRBJ1-6	once	-	CASTGASPLHF	TGTGCCAGCACCGGGGCTTCACCCCTCCACTTT